Reported below is one TCR beta chain. Amplification targeted TCR beta CDR3 regions from RNA transcripts. The study used the HTBI primer set for a first-round RT-PCR of the TCR CDR3. TCRdb analysed the multiplex PCR reads with MiXCR anew, one entry per CDR3 protein. The sample records about 530,000 distinct CDR3 sequences, 17% being singletons. Between the trimmed V and J ends, which lost 1 base and 6 bases, there was a span of 6 bases. The CDR3 covers 12 residues. Germline lookup yields CDR1 DFQATT and CDR2 SNEGSKA (reference sequence). The data belong to a study of T cells in Graves' hyperthyroidism and ophthalmopathy.

The sequenced material came from blood. The rearrangement links TRBV20-1 to TRBJ2-2, with D tentatively TRBD1 (5 bases). The receptor was derived from a woman under 30 with Graves' ophthalmopathy. The CDR3 sequence: CSARVGAGELFF. CDR3 nucleotides: TGCAGTGCTAGAGTAGGGGCCGGGGAGCTGTTTTTT.